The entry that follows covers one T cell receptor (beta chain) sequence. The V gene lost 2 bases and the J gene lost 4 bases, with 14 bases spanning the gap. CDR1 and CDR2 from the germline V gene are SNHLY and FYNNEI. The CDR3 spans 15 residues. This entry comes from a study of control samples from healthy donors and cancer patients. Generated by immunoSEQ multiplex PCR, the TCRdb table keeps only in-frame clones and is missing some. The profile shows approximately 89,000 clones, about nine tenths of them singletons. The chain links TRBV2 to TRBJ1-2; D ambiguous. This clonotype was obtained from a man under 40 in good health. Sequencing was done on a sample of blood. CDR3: CASSESGMTTYGYTF. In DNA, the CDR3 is TGTGCCAGCAGTGAATCTGGGATGACTACCTATGGCTACACCTTC.